This T cell receptor (beta chain) was observed in a study of a mutant IDH1 vaccine in newly diagnosed glioma. Time point in this sample: week 11, during vaccination. A 20-mer mutant IDH1 peptide at 300 ug was injected subcutaneously with topical imiquimod. Each tumor in the donors was a new WHO grade 3 or 4 astrocytoma, IDH1-mutant and ATRX-lost. Profiling relied on immunoSEQ multiplex PCR, and the TCRdb table lists in-frame clones only, not all of them. The sample lists about 36,000 clones; over 70% were seen once. CDR3 length equals 12 residues. Per the germline V gene, CDR1 is MGHRA and CDR2 is YSYEKL. Deletions cut 3 bases from V and 6 bases from J, with 8 bases between. Points from the study as a whole: Immune responses induced by vaccination arose in approximately 92% of the patients. Pseudoprogression apparently tracked independently of changes in top peripheral T cell clonotypes.

For this clone: What it binds is not known.

This specimen consisted of peripheral blood mononuclear cells (PBMCs), obtained from a glioma patient whose treatment included an IDH1 peptide vaccine. The sequence was collected from a woman in her twenties or thirties with glioma. Some clones in this sample may be carry-over from other donors' samples. The chain recombines TRBV4-1 with TRBJ1-1; D gene ambiguous. CDR3 DNA: TGCGCCAGCAGCCACACTCTCGCTGAAGCTTTCTTT. The encoded protein is CASSHTLAEAFF.